This record looks at one T cell receptor beta chain sequence and its context. Germline trimming cut 4 bases from V and 7 bases from J; bases unmatched to any gene: 9. Germline V lookup: CDR1 LNHDA, CDR2 SQIVND (reference sequence). The CDR3 contains 14 residues. These data belong to a study of blood T cell repertoires in COVID-19. On the study more broadly: The origin of the acute and convalescent COVID-19 samples was the United States, Italy and Spain. PBMCs, B-cell-depleted T cells, or T cells were the source of the cDNA or gDNA that made up the material.

Repertoires were generated with immunoSEQ multiplex PCR, while TCRdb's copy carries only in-frame clones and drops some. In the table there are around 100,000 clones, 75% to 85% of which are singletons. This sequence was found in a man in his sixties or seventies with acute or convalescent COVID-19. The genes are TRBV19 and TRBJ2-7, with TRBD1 identical over 8 bases. The sample comprised peripheral blood. The CDR3 sequence is CASSTRDRGKEQYF. Written as DNA, the CDR3 is TGTGCCAGTAGTACCCGTGACAGGGGTAAAGAGCAGTACTTC.